The 17 T cell receptor beta chains below all came from one sample that was sequenced in a study of shared clonotypes between healthy human individuals. Clones were read by immunoSEQ multiplex PCR, and TCRdb kept only the in-frame ones, dropping some. Of around 980,000 clones listed, around 82% are singletons. The sample was memory CD4+ T cells from PBMCs. Stated subset: CD45RA-negative fraction. The receptors here all came from a man between 18 and 35 years old in good health. Some clones in this sample may be carry-over from other donors' samples.

CDR3 protein: CASSLWSQGVTGELFF. CDR3 nucleotide sequence: TGCGCCAGCAGCTTGTGGAGTCAGGGAGTCACCGGGGAGCTGTTTTTT. This chain joins TRBV5-1 and TRBJ2-2; D tentatively reads TRBD1 or TRBD2 (5 bases each). Germline-derived CDR1 and CDR2 are SGHRS and YFSETQ. V was shortened by 1 base and J by 4 bases, with 14 bases between the two germline ends. The CDR3 is 16 amino acids.

Comment on this clone: A single base separates this from a much larger clone, so it may be a read error. The chain joins TRBV5-1 to TRBJ1-5, with no clear D. This CDR3 is 15 amino acids long. Germline V gives CDR1 SGHRS, CDR2 YFSETQ. The V end lost 0 bases, the J end lost 0 bases, and 7 bases lay between the germline ends. CDR3 in amino acids: CASSLGRNSNQPQHF. CDR3 coding DNA: TGCGCCAGCAGCTTGGGACGGAATAGCAATCAGCCCCAGCATTTT. Complete variable domain (other parts from reference TRBV5-1 and TRBJ1-5): KAGVTQTPRYLIKTRGQQVTLSCSPISGHRSVSWYQQTPGQGLQFLFEYFSETQRNKGNFPGRFSGRQFSNSRSEMNVSTLELGDSALYLCASSLGRNSNQPQHFGDGTRLSIL.

V usage is TRBV11-2 and J usage is TRBJ1-3; D possibly corresponds to TRBD1 (6 bases). V gave up 5 bases and J gave up 0 bases, with 14 bases separating them. In germline, CDR1 is SGHAT, CDR2 FQNNGV. This CDR3 has 16 residues. The CDR3 sequence: CASSLSGTFSGNTIYF. CDR3 DNA: TGTGCCAGCAGCCTTAGCGGGACATTCTCTGGAAACACCATATATTTT. The complete variable domain, with remaining parts taken from reference TRBV11-2 and TRBJ1-3, reads EAGVAQSPRYKIIEKRQSVAFWCNPISGHATLYWYQQILGQGPKLLIQFQNNGVVDDSQLPKDRFSAERLKGVDSTLKIQPAKLEDSAVYLCASSLSGTFSGNTIYFGEGSWLTVV.

The CDR3 protein is CASSSALRGRAFF. In DNA, the CDR3 is TGTGCCAGCAGTAGTGCCCTTCGGGGGCGAGCTTTCTTT. The chain is built from TRBV6-5 and TRBJ1-1; D perhaps matches TRBD1 (6 bases). Trimming removed 5 bases at V and 10 bases at J, with 17 bases between. The CDR3 is 13 residues long. Germline V gene data show CDR1 as MNHEY and CDR2 as SVGAGI.

The V and J genes are TRBV7-2 and TRBJ2-3; perhaps TRBD2 as D (5 bases). Per the germline V gene, CDR1 is SGHTA and CDR2 is FQGNSA. V gave up 5 bases and J gave up 7 bases, with 16 bases separating them. This CDR3 comprises 14 residues. The CDR3 region has the DNA TGTGCCAGCAGCATTACCGGACTCCCCAATACGCAGTATTTT. Translating gives CASSITGLPNTQYF.

The chain carries TRBV7-9 and TRBJ2-7; D possibly corresponds to TRBD1 (5 bases). CDR1 is SEHNR and CDR2 is FQNEAQ in the germline V gene (reference sequence). V lost 1 base and J lost 7, with 11 bases in between. The CDR3 contains 13 residues. The CDR3 here is CASSLDRSEEQYF. As DNA, the CDR3 is TGTGCCAGCAGCTTAGACAGGTCTGAGGAGCAGTACTTC.

CDR3 sequence reads: CASSVNGGETQYF. The CDR3 nucleotides are TGTGCCAGCAGTGTCAACGGAGGGGAGACCCAGTACTTC. The chain employs TRBV2 and TRBJ2-5; D might be TRBD2 (6 bases). Trimming cost V 4 bases and J 5 bases, with 11 bases left between them. In germline, CDR1 is SNHLY, CDR2 FYNNEI. The CDR3 consists of 13 residues. The whole variable domain, remainder taken from reference TRBV2 and TRBJ2-5, is EPEVTQTPSHQVTQMGQEVILRCVPISNHLYFYWYRQILGQKVEFLVSFYNNEISEKSEIFDDQFSVERPDGSNFTLKIRSTKLEDSAMYFCASSVNGGETQYFGPGTRLLVL.

The chain joins TRBV6-1 to TRBJ1-5, with unresolved D. Per the germline V gene, CDR1 is MNHNS and CDR2 is SASEGT. V was clipped by 3 bases and J by 0 bases, with 12 bases between them. This CDR3 contains 16 residues. The CDR3 spells CASSEPRHHSNQPQHF. DNA of the CDR3: TGTGCCAGCAGTGAGCCCAGGCACCATAGCAATCAGCCCCAGCATTTT.

V gene TRBV5-4 combines with J gene TRBJ2-3; no definite D call. The germline V gene has CDR1 SGHNT and CDR2 YYREEE (reference sequence). V was pared by 4 bases and J by 6 bases, with 15 bases between. The CDR3 sequence is 14 residues long. The CDR3 loop is CASSTARAADTQYF. CDR3 nucleotide sequence: TGTGCCAGCAGCACGGCTAGAGCAGCTGATACGCAGTATTTT.

This clone was observed a handful of times. The chain couples TRBV30 to TRBJ1-4; 7 bases match TRBD1. Germline assignment: CDR1 GTSNPN and CDR2 SVGIG (reference sequence). This CDR3 region has 14 residues. Trimming removed 4 bases from V and 5 bases from J; junction bases left unmatched: 7. In DNA, the CDR3 is TGTGCCTGGACCGGGACAGCTTCCAATGAAAAACTGTTTTTT. Translation: CAWTGTASNEKLFF.

The J gene is TRBJ1-2, the V gene TRBV7-9; D unclear. The CDR3 totals 12 residues. Trimming removed 4 bases from V and 8 bases from J, with 11 bases in between. The germline gives CDR1 SEHNR, CDR2 FQNEAQ (reference sequence). CDR3 coding DNA: TGTGCCAGCAGCTCAACGGCCTCGGGCTACACCTTC. It specifies CASSSTASGYTF.

This chain links TRBV4-2 with TRBJ2-7, with 9 bases matching TRBD2. Germline V gene data show CDR1 as LGHNA and CDR2 as YNFKEQ. V lost 4 bases, J lost 2 bases, and 6 bases stayed unmatched. This CDR3 has 15 amino acids. This CDR3 reads CASSPSTSGPYEQYF. For the CDR3, the DNA is TGTGCCAGCAGCCCCTCGACTAGCGGCCCCTACGAGCAGTACTTC.

The rearrangement joins TRBV27 to TRBJ1-1; D gene ambiguous. This CDR3 comprises 13 residues. Trimming shortened V by 3 bases and J by 4 bases, and 9 bases separated the two germline ends. From germline, CDR1 is MNHEY and CDR2 SMNVEV (reference sequence). The CDR3 sequence is CASSFSRSTEAFF. The CDR3 DNA reads TGTGCCAGCAGTTTCTCCAGGAGCACTGAAGCTTTCTTT.

This clone was seen more than once but under ten times. This rearrangement joins TRBV28 to TRBJ1-2, with D unresolved. Between the trimmed V and J ends, which lost 3 bases and 0 bases, there was a span of 5 bases. The CDR3 consists of 13 residues. Per germline, CDR1 MDHEN and CDR2 SYDVKM. The CDR3, as DNA: TGTGCCAGCAGTTTGATGGCTAACTATGGCTACACCTTC. Protein product: CASSLMANYGYTF.

V and J are TRBV5-8 and TRBJ1-5; the D gene is possibly TRBD1 (5 bases). The CDR3 is made up of 17 amino acids. Germline V gene data show CDR1 as SGHTS and CDR2 as YDEGEE. Trimming took 6 bases from V and 5 from J, leaving 24 bases between them. CDR3 sequence: CASTSLRQFGTYQPQHF. DNA for the CDR3: TGTGCCAGCACCTCCCTCCGACAGTTCGGAACATATCAGCCCCAGCATTTT.

This clone appeared many times. The sample has other DNA sequences that encode this CDR3 too. J is TRBJ1-2 and V is TRBV30; no reliable D call. The CDR3 spans 11 residues. Germline V gene data show CDR1 as GTSNPN and CDR2 as SVGIG (reference sequence). Trimming took off 1 base at V and 1 base at J, with 1 base between the two ends. This CDR3 reads CAWSDNYGYTF. The CDR3 DNA is TGTGCCTGGAGTGATAACTATGGCTACACCTTC.

The V and J genes are TRBV7-9 and TRBJ2-1; TRBD2 is a possible D gene (5 bases). This CDR3 is 12 amino acids long. CDR1 and CDR2 (germline): SEHNR, FQNEAQ (reference sequence). V gave up 3 bases and J gave up 6 bases, with 6 bases separating them. For the CDR3, the DNA is TGTGCCAGCAGCTTTCGGGGCAATGAGCAGTTCTTC. This codes for CASSFRGNEQFF.